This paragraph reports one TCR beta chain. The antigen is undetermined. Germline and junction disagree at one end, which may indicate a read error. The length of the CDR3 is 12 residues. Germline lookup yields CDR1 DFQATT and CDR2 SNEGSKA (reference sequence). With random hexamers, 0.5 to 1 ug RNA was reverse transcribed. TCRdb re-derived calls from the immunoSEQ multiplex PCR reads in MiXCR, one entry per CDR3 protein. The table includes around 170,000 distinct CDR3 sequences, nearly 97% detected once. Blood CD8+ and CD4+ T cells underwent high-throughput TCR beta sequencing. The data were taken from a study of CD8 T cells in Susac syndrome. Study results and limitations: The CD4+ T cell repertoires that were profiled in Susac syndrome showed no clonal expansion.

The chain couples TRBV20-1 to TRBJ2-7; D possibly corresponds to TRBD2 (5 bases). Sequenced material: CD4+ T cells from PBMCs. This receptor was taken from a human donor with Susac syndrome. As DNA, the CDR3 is TGCAGTGCTAGTAGCGACTCCGACGAGCAGTACTTC. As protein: CSASSDSDEQYF.